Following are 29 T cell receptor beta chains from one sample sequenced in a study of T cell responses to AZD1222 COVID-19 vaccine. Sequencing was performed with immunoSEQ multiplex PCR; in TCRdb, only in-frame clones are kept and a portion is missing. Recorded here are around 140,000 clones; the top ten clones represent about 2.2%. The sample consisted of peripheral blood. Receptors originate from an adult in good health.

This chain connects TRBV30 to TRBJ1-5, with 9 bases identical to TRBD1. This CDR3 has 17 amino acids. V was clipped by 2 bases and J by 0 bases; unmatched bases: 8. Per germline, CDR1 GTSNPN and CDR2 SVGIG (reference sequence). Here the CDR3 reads CAWSPQGAHLSNQPQHF. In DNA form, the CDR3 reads TGTGCCTGGAGTCCACAGGGGGCCCACCTTAGCAATCAGCCCCAGCATTTT.

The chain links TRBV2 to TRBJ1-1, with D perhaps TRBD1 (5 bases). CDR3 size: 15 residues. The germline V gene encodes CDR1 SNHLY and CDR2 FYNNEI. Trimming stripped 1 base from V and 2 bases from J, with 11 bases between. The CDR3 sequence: CASSEGQYFNTEAFF. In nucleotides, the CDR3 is TGTGCCAGCAGTGAAGGACAGTACTTTAACACTGAAGCTTTCTTT.

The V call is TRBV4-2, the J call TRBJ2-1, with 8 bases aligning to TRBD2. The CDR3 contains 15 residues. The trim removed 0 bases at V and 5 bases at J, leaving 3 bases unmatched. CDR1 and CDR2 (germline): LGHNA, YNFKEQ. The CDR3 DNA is TGTGCCAGCAGCCAAGACGGGGGGGATCACAATGAGCAGTTCTTC. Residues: CASSQDGGDHNEQFF.

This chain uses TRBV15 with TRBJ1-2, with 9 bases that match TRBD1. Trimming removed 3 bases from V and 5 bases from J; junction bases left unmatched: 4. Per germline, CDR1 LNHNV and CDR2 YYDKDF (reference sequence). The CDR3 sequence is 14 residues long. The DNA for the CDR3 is TGTGCCACCAGCAGTGGGACAGGGTCTTATGGCTACACCTTC. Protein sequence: CATSSGTGSYGYTF.

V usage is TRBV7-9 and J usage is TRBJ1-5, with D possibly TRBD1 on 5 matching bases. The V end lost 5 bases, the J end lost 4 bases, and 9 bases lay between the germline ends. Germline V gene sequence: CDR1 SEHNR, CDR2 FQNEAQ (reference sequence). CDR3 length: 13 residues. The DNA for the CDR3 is TGTGCCAGCAGCCCGGGGGGGAATCAGCCCCAGCATTTT. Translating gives CASSPGGNQPQHF.

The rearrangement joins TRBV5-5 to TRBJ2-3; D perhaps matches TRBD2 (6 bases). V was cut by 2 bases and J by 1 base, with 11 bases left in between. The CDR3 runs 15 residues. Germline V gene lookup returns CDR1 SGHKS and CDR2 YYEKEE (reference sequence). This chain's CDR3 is CASSFAGRRTDTQYF. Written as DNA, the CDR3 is TGTGCCAGCAGCTTCGCGGGGAGACGCACAGATACGCAGTATTTT.

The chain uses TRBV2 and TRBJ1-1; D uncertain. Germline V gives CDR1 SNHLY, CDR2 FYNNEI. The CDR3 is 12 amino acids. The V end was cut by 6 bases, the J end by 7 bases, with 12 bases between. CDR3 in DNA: TGTGCCAGCAGCGGACGGATAGTTGAAGCTTTCTTT. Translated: CASSGRIVEAFF.

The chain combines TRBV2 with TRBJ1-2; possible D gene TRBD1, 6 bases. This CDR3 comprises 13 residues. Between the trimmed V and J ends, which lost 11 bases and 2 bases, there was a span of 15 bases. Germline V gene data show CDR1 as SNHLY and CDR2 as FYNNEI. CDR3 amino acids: CAVRQVLNYGYTF. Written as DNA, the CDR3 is TGTGCCGTCCGACAGGTCCTGAACTATGGCTACACCTTC.

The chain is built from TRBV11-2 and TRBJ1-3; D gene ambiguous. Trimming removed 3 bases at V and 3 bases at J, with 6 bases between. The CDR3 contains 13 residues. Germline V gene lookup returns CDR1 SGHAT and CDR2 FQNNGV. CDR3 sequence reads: CASSFRGGNTIYF. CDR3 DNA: TGTGCCAGCAGCTTCCGCGGTGGAAACACCATATATTTT.

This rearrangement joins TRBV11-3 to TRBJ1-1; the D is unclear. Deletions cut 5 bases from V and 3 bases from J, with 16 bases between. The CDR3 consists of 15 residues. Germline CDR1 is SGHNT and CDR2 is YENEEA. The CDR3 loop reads CASSHLRLGDTEAFF. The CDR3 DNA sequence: TGTGCCAGCAGCCATCTACGGCTTGGGGACACTGAAGCTTTCTTT.

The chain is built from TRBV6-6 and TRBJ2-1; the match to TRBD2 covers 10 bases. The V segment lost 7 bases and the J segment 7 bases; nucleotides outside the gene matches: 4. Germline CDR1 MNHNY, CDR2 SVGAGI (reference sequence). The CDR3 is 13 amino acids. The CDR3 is CASTFSGGNEQFF. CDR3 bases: TGTGCCAGCACCTTTAGCGGGGGGAATGAGCAGTTCTTC.

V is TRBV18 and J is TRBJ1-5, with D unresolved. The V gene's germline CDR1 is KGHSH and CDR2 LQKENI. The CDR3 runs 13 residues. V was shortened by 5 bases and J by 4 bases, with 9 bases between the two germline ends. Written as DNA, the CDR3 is TGTGCCAGCTCAGATCTGGGGAATCAGCCCCAGCATTTT. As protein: CASSDLGNQPQHF.

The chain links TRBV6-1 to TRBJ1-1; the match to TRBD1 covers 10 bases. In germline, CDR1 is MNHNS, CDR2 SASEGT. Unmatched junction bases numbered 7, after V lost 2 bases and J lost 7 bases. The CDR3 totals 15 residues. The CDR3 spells CASSESRQGAGEAFF. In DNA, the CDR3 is TGTGCCAGCAGTGAATCAAGACAGGGGGCCGGTGAAGCTTTCTTT.

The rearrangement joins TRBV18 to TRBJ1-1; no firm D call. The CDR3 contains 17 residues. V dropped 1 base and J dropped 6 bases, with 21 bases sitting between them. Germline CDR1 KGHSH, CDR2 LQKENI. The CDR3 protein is CASSPRSIESSGSEAFF. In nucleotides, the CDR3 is TGTGCCAGCTCACCACGTTCAATTGAATCCTCGGGGTCTGAAGCTTTCTTT.

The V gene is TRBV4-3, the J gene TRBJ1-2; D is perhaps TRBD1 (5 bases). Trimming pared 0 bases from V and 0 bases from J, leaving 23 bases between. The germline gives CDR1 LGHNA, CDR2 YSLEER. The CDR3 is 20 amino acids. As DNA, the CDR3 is TGCGCCAGCAGCCAAGATCTGTTCGGAGTCAGGGCCCTCACTAACTATGGCTACACCTTC. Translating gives CASSQDLFGVRALTNYGYTF.

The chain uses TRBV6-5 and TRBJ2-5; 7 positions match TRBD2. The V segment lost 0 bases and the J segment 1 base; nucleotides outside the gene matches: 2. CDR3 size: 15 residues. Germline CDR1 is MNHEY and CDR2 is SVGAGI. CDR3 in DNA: TGTGCCAGCAGTTACTCCGGCGGGGGCCAAGAGACCCAGTACTTC. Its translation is CASSYSGGGQETQYF.

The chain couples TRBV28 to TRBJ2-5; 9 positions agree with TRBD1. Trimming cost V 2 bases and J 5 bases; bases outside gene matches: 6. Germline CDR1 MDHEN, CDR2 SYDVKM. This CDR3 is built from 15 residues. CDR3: CASSLATGGKETQYF. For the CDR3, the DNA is TGTGCCAGCAGTTTAGCGACAGGGGGAAAGGAGACCCAGTACTTC.

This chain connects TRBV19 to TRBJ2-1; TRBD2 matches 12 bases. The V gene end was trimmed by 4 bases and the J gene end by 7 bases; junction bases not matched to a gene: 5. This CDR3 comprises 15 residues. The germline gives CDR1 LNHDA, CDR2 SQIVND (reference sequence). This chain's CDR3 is CASSTSGGARNEQFF. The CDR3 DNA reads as TGTGCCAGTAGTACTAGCGGGGGGGCCAGAAATGAGCAGTTCTTC.

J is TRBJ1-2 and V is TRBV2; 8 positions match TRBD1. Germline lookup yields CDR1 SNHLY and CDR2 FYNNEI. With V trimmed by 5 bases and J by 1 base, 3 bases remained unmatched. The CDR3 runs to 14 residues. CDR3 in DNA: TGTGCCAGCAGTCAGACAGGGGTTAACTATGGCTACACCTTC. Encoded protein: CASSQTGVNYGYTF.

The CDR3 DNA follows: TGTGCCAGCAGTTTCCCCCGGGACACGGCGTATGGCTACACCTTC. It codes for CASSFPRDTAYGYTF. V usage is TRBV28 and J usage is TRBJ1-2, with D perhaps TRBD1 (6 bases). Germline V gene sequence: CDR1 MDHEN, CDR2 SYDVKM. V gave up 3 bases and J gave up 5 bases, with 16 bases separating them. The CDR3 spans 15 residues.

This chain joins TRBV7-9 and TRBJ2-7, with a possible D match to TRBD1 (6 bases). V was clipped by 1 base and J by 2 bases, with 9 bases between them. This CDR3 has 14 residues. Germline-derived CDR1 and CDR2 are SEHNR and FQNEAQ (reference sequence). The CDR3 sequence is CASSLGGPTYEQYF. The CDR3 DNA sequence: TGTGCCAGCAGCTTAGGGGGGCCCACCTACGAGCAGTACTTC. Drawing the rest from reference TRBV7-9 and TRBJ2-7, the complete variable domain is DTGVSQNPRHKITKRGQNVTFRCDPISEHNRLYWYRQTLGQGPEFLTYFQNEAQLEKSRLLSDRFSAERPKGSFSTLEIQRTEQGDSAMYLCASSLGGPTYEQYFGPGTRLTVT.

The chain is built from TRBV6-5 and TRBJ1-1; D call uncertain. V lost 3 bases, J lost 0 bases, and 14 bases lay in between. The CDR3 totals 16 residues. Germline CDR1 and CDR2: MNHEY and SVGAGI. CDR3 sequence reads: CASSYRPSVVNTEAFF. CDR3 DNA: TGTGCCAGCAGTTATCGGCCCTCGGTGGTGAACACTGAAGCTTTCTTT.

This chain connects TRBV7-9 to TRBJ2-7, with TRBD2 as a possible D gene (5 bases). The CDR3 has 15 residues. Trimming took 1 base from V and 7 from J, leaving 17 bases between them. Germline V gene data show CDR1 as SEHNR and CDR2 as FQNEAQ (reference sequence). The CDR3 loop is CASSLGLSEPREQYF. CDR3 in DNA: TGTGCCAGCAGCTTAGGACTATCCGAACCAAGGGAGCAGTACTTC.

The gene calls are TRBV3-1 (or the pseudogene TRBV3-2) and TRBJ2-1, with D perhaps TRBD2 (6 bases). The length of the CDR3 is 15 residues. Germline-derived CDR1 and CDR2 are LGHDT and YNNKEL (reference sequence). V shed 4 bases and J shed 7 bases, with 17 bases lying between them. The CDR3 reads CASSRIGTFMNEQFF. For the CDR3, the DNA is TGTGCCAGCAGCCGCATCGGGACTTTTATGAATGAGCAGTTCTTC.

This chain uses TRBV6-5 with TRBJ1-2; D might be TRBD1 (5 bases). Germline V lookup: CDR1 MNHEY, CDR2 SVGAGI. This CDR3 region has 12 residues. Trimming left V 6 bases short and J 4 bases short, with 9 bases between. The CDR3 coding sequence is TGTGCCAGCAGCGCAGGGTCCTATGGCTACACCTTC. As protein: CASSAGSYGYTF.

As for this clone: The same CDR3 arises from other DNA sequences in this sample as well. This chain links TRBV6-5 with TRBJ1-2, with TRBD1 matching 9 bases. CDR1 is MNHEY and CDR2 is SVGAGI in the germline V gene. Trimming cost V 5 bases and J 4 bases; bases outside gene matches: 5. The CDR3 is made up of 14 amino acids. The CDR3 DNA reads TGTGCCAGCAGTCCCGACAGGGGGATCTATGGCTACACCTTC. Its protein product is CASSPDRGIYGYTF.

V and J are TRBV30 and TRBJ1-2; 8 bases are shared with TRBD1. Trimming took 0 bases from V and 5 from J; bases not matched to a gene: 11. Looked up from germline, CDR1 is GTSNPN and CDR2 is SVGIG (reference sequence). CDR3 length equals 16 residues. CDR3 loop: CAWSVRRAGGGYGYTF. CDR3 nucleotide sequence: TGTGCCTGGAGTGTACGGAGGGCAGGGGGCGGTTATGGCTACACCTTC.

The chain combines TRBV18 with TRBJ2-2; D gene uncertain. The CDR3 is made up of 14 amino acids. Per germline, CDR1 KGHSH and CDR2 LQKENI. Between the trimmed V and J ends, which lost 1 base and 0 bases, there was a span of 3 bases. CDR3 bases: TGTGCCAGCTCACCACTCCCGAACACCGGGGAGCTGTTTTTT. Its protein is CASSPLPNTGELFF.

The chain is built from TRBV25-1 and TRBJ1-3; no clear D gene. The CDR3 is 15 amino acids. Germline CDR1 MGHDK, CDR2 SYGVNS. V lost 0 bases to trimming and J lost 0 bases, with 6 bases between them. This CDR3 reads CASSEYRGSGNTIYF. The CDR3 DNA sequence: TGTGCCAGCAGTGAATATAGAGGCTCTGGAAACACCATATATTTT.